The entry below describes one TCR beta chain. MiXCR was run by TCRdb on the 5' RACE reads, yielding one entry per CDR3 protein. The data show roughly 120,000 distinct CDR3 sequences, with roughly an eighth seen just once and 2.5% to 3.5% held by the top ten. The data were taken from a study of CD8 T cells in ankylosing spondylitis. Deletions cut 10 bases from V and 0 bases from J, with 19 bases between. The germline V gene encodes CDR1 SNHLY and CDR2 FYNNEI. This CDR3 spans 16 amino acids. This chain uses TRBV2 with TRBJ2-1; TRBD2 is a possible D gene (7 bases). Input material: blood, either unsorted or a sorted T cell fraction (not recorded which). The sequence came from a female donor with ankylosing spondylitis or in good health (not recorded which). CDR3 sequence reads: CATKRGGGSSYNEQFF. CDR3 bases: TGTGCCACCAAAAGAGGGGGGGGGAGCTCCTACAATGAGCAGTTCTTC.